This T cell receptor (beta chain) derives from a study of OX40 agonist ivuxolimab in advanced cancers. For context, the study as a whole: Ivuxolimab, which targeted the costimulatory receptor OX40 (CD134), was an agonistic, fully human IgG2 monoclonal antibody. Intravenous ivuxolimab was administered to patients every 2 weeks at six dose levels: 0.01, 0.1, 0.3, 1.5, 3 and 10 mg/kg. Among the roughly 54 dose-escalation patients, roughly 20 had hepatocellular carcinoma, around 15 melanoma, 9 renal cell carcinoma and 9 head and neck cancer. The dose-escalation cohort was over 70% male with a mean age of roughly 60 years, ranging from roughly 20 to 80. Prior anti-PD-1, anti-PD-L1 or anti-CTLA-4 therapy was permitted, and about two fifths of dose-escalation patients had received checkpoint inhibitors. Partial responses were achieved by three dose-escalation patients, of whom one had hepatocellular carcinoma and two had cutaneous melanoma. The purpose of peripheral TCRbeta sequencing was to test whether ivuxolimab changed TCR sequence diversity and led to clonal T-cell expansion. The paper covers the monotherapy dose-escalation part of the phase I ivuxolimab trial, which included N of about 50 patients.

A remark on this clone: Its cognate antigen has yet to be identified. No much larger clone is present one base from it, and per-base qualities are unavailable.

Study-wide conclusions, independent of this receptor: Which antigens the clonally expanded peripheral T cells were specific for was not determined. On average, CD8+ T cells showed more expanded clones than CD4+ T cells after ivuxolimab. Low levels of normalized T-cell clonal expansion were also seen in some patients who did not respond. At doses of 0.1 to 3.0 mg/kg, clonal expansion of both CD4+ and CD8+ blood T cells was observed from baseline to week 6. In partial responders in the 0.1-3.0 mg/kg groups, normalized peripheral clonal expansion was found to be among the lowest, especially among CD8+ T cells.

The trial excluded patients who had a history of autoimmune disease or were on systemic immunosuppression. Peripheral blood for TCR sequencing was collected from all dose cohorts at baseline, on cycle 4 day 1, and on cycle 7 day 1. Samples were obtained from an open-label, multicenter, first-in-human phase I dose-escalation trial of ivuxolimab. Adults with locally advanced or metastatic melanoma, renal cell, hepatocellular, or head and neck squamous cell carcinoma were enrolled in the trial. Before TCR sequencing, CD4+ and CD8+ T cells were separately sorted from peripheral blood. After removal of 5 bases from V and 5 bases from J, the junction retains 11 bases not matched to a gene. The germline V gene (reference sequence) gives CDR1 as SSHAT and CDR2 as FNYEAQ. From its cysteine to its phenylalanine, the CDR3 spans 15 amino acids. Only CDR3 DNA remains: 45 bases, in frame from the first base. For sequencing of the TCRbeta CDR3 region, genomic DNA was extracted from the sorted cells. The immunoSEQ Assay was used to sequence the TCRbeta CDR3 regions. As stored in TCRdb, this immuneACCESS dataset retains in-frame rearrangements with V and J assigned. A fraction of the clones does not appear; measured against another copy, unresolved V genes explain less than half of the discrepancy, and the remainder lacks a known reason. The table for this sample lists about 81,000 clones; under 95% of them were counted only once. The ten top clones hold about 13% of the sample.

This TCR came from an adult with an advanced solid tumor such as melanoma, head and neck, liver or kidney cancer. The rearranged segments are TRBV7-7 and TRBJ2-5; 7 junctional bases match TRBD2. The source material was CD4+ or CD8+ T cells sorted from blood, sampled in a trial of the OX40 agonist ivuxolimab. The CDR3 corresponds to CASSPIREGGETQYF. The DNA reads TGTGCCAGCAGCCCCATTAGGGAGGGCGGGGAGACCCAGTACTTC.